These 21 T cell receptor beta chains were all obtained from the same sample, sequenced in a study of CXCR3-negative and CXCR3-positive naive CD8 T cells. UMI-labeled 5' RACE TRB cDNA libraries were prepared from the cells. TCRdb re-called the 5' RACE reads and gives one entry per CDR3 protein, without DNA. The sample is made up of approximately 4,900 distinct CDR3 sequences, and the top ten hold less than 3.5% of it. Material: naive CXCR3- CD8+ T cells from blood. This sample's subset: CD45RO-CCR7+CD27+CD95- naive CD8+ T cells lacking CXCR3 (TNR3-). These receptors all stem from a human donor in good health. Some clones in this sample may be carry-over from other donors' samples.

The CDR3 region is CSAIRQGRTSYNEQFF. The chain is built from TRBV20-1 and TRBJ2-1; TCRdb calls TRBD1, which cannot be checked without DNA. The CDR3 is 16 residues long. Looked up from germline, CDR1 is DFQATT and CDR2 is SNEGSKA (reference sequence).

The chain links TRBV21-1 to TRBJ2-5; TCRdb's D gene call, TRBD1, goes unchecked for lack of DNA. TRBV21-1 is a listed pseudogene. This CDR3 is 13 amino acids long. The CDR3 sequence: CASTPDSLETQYF.

This rearrangement joins TRBV5-1 to TRBJ2-2; TCRdb outputs TRBD1, but without DNA this stays unchecked. The germline V gene has CDR1 SGHRS and CDR2 YFSETQ. The CDR3 is 17 amino acids. CDR3: CASSLARQGANTGELFF.

The chain's CDR3 is CASSLMPGELFF. The genes are TRBV5-1 and TRBJ2-2. Germline values: CDR1 SGHRS, CDR2 YFSETQ. This CDR3 is built from 12 residues.

The V call is TRBV29-1, the J call TRBJ1-2; TCRdb designates TRBD1, a call that cannot be tested without DNA. CDR1 and CDR2 (germline): SQVTM, ANQGSEA. The CDR3 covers 14 residues. CDR3 loop: CSVPDSTGVYGYTF.

Considering frequency, this clonotype is large. J is TRBJ2-2 and V is TRBV5-1; TCRdb proposes TRBD1, but this gene call is untestable without DNA. Germline lookup yields CDR1 SGHRS and CDR2 YFSETQ. The CDR3 is made up of 14 amino acids. CDR3 in amino acids: CASSWTGTTGELFF.

The rearrangement uses TRBV12-3 or TRBV12-4 and TRBJ2-5; TCRdb designates TRBD1, a call that cannot be tested without DNA. This CDR3 comprises 15 residues. This CDR3 is CASSPSGGAGETQYF.

The CDR3 loop is CASSFWGYEQYF. This rearrangement joins TRBV12-3 or TRBV12-4 to TRBJ2-7. This CDR3 spans 12 amino acids.

CDR3 in amino acids: CASSLNLGYEQYF. The chain has TRBV5-1 and TRBJ2-7. Looked up from germline, CDR1 is SGHRS and CDR2 is YFSETQ. CDR3 length: 13 amino acids.

J is TRBJ2-7 and V is TRBV2; TCRdb's D call of TRBD2 is untestable without DNA. This CDR3 has 14 residues. CDR1 SNHLY and CDR2 FYNNEI come from the germline V gene. The CDR3 spells CASTFGTVRLEQYF.

Judged by frequency, this clonotype is medium-sized (0.01 to 0.1%). CDR3 residues: CASSSTGSGQETQYF. The chain is built from TRBV7-9 and TRBJ2-5; TCRdb calls TRBD1, which cannot be checked without DNA. Germline loops: CDR1 SEHNR, CDR2 FQNEAQ (reference sequence). This CDR3 region has 15 residues. The entire variable domain, with the rest obtained from reference TRBV7-9 and TRBJ2-5, is as follows: DTGVSQNPRHKITKRGQNVTFRCDPISEHNRLYWYRQTLGQGPEFLTYFQNEAQLEKSRLLSDRFSAERPKGSFSTLEIQRTEQGDSAMYLCASSSTGSGQETQYFGPGTRLLVL.

This clonotype is labeled medium-sized based on frequency. The genes are TRBV20-1 and TRBJ2-7. Looked up from germline, CDR1 is DFQATT and CDR2 is SNEGSKA (reference sequence). The CDR3 has 13 amino acids. Here the CDR3 reads CSARDLREYEQYF.

The chain carries TRBV6-2 or TRBV6-3 and TRBJ2-7. Germline lookup yields CDR1 MNHEY and CDR2 SVGEGT. This CDR3 spans 11 amino acids. CDR3 in amino acids: CASSKPYEQYF.

The rearrangement links TRBV7-9 to TRBJ2-1; TCRdb proposes TRBD2, but this gene call is untestable without DNA. The CDR3 has 16 residues. Looked up from germline, CDR1 is SEHNR and CDR2 is FQNEAQ (reference sequence). This chain's CDR3 is CASSSLRASGYNEQFF.

This clonotype is medium-sized (0.01 to 0.1%) by frequency. CDR3 amino acids: CASSLDNLEQFF. The chain joins TRBV18 to TRBJ2-1. CDR1 and CDR2 from the germline V gene are KGHSH and LQKENI. CDR3 length equals 12 residues.

This clonotype shows up as medium-sized by frequency. The chain combines TRBV5-1 with TRBJ2-2; without DNA, the TCRdb call of TRBD1 cannot be checked. Germline-derived CDR1 and CDR2 are SGHRS and YFSETQ. The CDR3 is 17 amino acids. CDR3: CASSLAPIDRYAGELFF.

The chain joins TRBV29-1 to TRBJ1-1. Germline CDR1 and CDR2: SQVTM and ANQGSEA. The length of the CDR3 is 14 residues. This CDR3 is CSVEDPGLNTEAFF.

This CDR3 is CATQGTATQYF. The rearrangement joins TRBV7-9 to TRBJ2-3. From germline, CDR1 is SEHNR and CDR2 FQNEAQ (reference sequence). CDR3 length: 11 amino acids.

This clonotype counts as medium-sized by frequency. CDR3 loop: CASSLAPRTDTQYF. The chain combines TRBV12-3 or TRBV12-4 with TRBJ2-3. The CDR3 sequence is 14 residues long.

According to its frequency, this clonotype is medium-sized. This rearrangement joins TRBV14 to TRBJ2-1; TCRdb outputs TRBD2, but without DNA this stays unchecked. CDR1 is SGHDN, CDR2 FVKESK, per germline. The CDR3 spans 14 residues. CDR3 region: CASSHVSGIGEQFF.

The chain is built from TRBV29-1 and TRBJ2-7; TCRdb reports TRBD1, a call that lacks DNA to check it against. The length of the CDR3 is 12 residues. Germline V gives CDR1 SQVTM, CDR2 ANQGSEA. CDR3 sequence reads: CSVGRERYEQYF.